The clone carrying this T cell receptor (beta chain) showed up just a few times. Its antigen is as yet unknown. The sample originates from a study of T-cell reconstitution after alpha-beta-depleted transplantation in children. The study, taken as a whole, reports: Expanded graft clones numbering several hundred reportedly gave rise to alpha-beta T cells about two months after transplant. Fresh T-cell production supplied most of the T-cell counts and diversity seen one year after transplant.

V dropped 3 bases and J dropped 9 bases, with 11 bases sitting between them. This CDR3 is built from 12 residues. Germline loops: CDR1 LNHNV, CDR2 YYDKDF (reference sequence). Molecular barcoding with unique molecular identifiers was used for the TCRbeta library. TCRdb itself ran the PCR reads through MiXCR, one entry per CDR3 protein. The table has some 840,000 distinct CDR3 sequences, about 15% seen once. The genes are TRBV15 and TRBJ1-1; D call uncertain. This clonotype was sampled from a male patient younger than 18 who had a stem cell transplant for acute lymphoblastic leukemia, so the T cells may come from the graft donor. The specimen comprised PBMCs, mostly from graft donor cells, sampled 360 days after TCRalphabeta/CD19-depleted stem cell transplant. The chain's CDR3 is CATSSPNRQAFF. In DNA form, the CDR3 reads TGTGCCACCAGCAGTCCCAATCGACAAGCTTTCTTT. Using reference TRBV15 and TRBJ1-1 for the parts outside the CDR3, the full variable domain is DAMVIQNPRYQVTQFGKPVTLSCSQTLNHNVMYWYQQKSSQAPKLLFHYYDKDFNNEADTPDNFQSRRPNTSFCFLDIRSPGLGDTAMYLCATSSPNRQAFFGQGTRLTVV.